These 21 T cell receptor beta chains were all obtained from the same sample, sequenced in a study of blood T cell repertoires in COVID-19. Clones were sequenced by immunoSEQ multiplex PCR, and TCRdb holds only the in-frame ones, with some missing. The profile covers approximately 200,000 clones, with under 80% appearing a single time and 9.5% to 15% taken by the ten largest. The sequenced sample was peripheral blood. Source of these receptors: a woman between 45 and 65 years old with acute or convalescent COVID-19.

The V gene is TRBV3-1 (or the pseudogene TRBV3-2), the J gene TRBJ1-2; weak D call: TRBD1 (5 bases). The CDR3 spans 13 residues. Trimming removed 4 bases from V and 8 bases from J, with 14 bases in between. From germline, CDR1 is LGHDT and CDR2 YNNKEL (reference sequence). CDR3 residues: CASSPTGLRGYTF. As DNA, the CDR3 is TGTGCCAGCAGCCCTACAGGCCTCAGGGGCTACACCTTC.

The rearrangement joins TRBV20-1 to TRBJ2-7; 7 bases align to TRBD1. The germline V gene encodes CDR1 DFQATT and CDR2 SNEGSKA (reference sequence). This CDR3 spans 14 amino acids. With V trimmed by 5 bases and J by 0 bases, 7 bases remained unmatched. The CDR3 DNA is TGCAGTGCTCGTGGACAGGTCCCCTCCTACGAGCAGTACTTC. Translating it yields CSARGQVPSYEQYF.

The CDR3 DNA reads as TGTGCCAGCAGCTTTGACTCCGGGGAGCTGTTTTTT. This encodes CASSFDSGELFF. The rearrangement uses TRBV5-8 and TRBJ2-2; D remains unclear. The V end lost 2 bases, the J end lost 6 bases, and 5 bases lay between the germline ends. The CDR3 sequence is 12 residues long. Germline V CDR1 and CDR2: SGHTS, YDEGEE.

This chain joins TRBV9 and TRBJ2-7; 9 bases match TRBD1. This CDR3 contains 15 residues. Per germline, CDR1 SGDLS and CDR2 YYNGEE. V lost 4 bases, J lost 3 bases, and 8 bases stayed unmatched. CDR3 sequence: CASSPRVDRGYEQYF. The CDR3 nucleotides read TGTGCCAGCAGCCCGAGGGTGGACAGGGGCTACGAGCAGTACTTC.

This clone was detected many times. This chain connects TRBV19 to TRBJ1-2, with 7 positions matching TRBD1. The V segment lost 0 bases and the J segment 8 bases; nucleotides outside the gene matches: 6. The germline V gene encodes CDR1 LNHDA and CDR2 SQIVND (reference sequence). The CDR3 contains 14 residues. CDR3 sequence: CASSIDVQGHGYTF. DNA for the CDR3: TGTGCCAGTAGTATAGATGTACAGGGGCACGGCTACACCTTC.

The rearrangement links TRBV30 to TRBJ1-2; 7 bases are shared with TRBD1. CDR1 is GTSNPN, CDR2 SVGIG, per germline (reference sequence). V shed 3 bases and J 4 bases; nucleotides not matched to a gene: 5. The CDR3 is 13 residues long. The CDR3 DNA reads TGTGCCTGGAGCAACAGGGGCCTCTATGGCTACACCTTC. Translated, it gives CAWSNRGLYGYTF.

V usage is TRBV6-5 and J usage is TRBJ1-6, with TRBD1 matching over 7 bases. V lost 6 bases to trimming and J lost 6 bases; unmatched junction nucleotides: 8. CDR3 length: 15 residues. Germline CDR1 and CDR2: MNHEY and SVGAGI. The CDR3 coding sequence is TGTGCCAGCAGCGCCCGGGACAGAGTTAATTCACCCCTCCACTTT. This encodes CASSARDRVNSPLHF.

The rearrangement uses TRBV5-1 and TRBJ2-1, with a tentative D call TRBD2 (6 bases). Trimming removed 2 bases from V and 9 bases from J, with 15 bases in between. The CDR3 has 14 amino acids. CDR1 and CDR2 (germline): SGHRS, YFSETQ. The CDR3 spells CASSLTSSSSEQFF. CDR3 nucleotides: TGCGCCAGCAGCTTAACTAGCTCATCAAGTGAGCAGTTCTTC.

The chain employs TRBV20-1 and TRBJ2-7; no firm D call. Per the germline V gene, CDR1 is DFQATT and CDR2 is SNEGSKA (reference sequence). This CDR3 contains 10 residues. V was pared by 5 bases and J by 4 bases, with 6 bases between. The CDR3 coding sequence is TGCAGTGCTTCGACATACGAGCAGTACTTC. It encodes CSASTYEQYF.

The V call is TRBV29-1, the J call TRBJ1-1, with 10 nucleotides matching TRBD1. The length of the CDR3 is 15 residues. V was clipped by 2 bases and J by 5 bases; unmatched bases: 8. Germline CDR1 is SQVTM and CDR2 is ANQGSEA. The CDR3 DNA sequence: TGCAGCGTTGAAAAGGACAGGGGGTTCGAGACTGAAGCTTTCTTT. This sequence encodes CSVEKDRGFETEAFF.

This chain joins TRBV29-1 and TRBJ1-5, with 12 bases fitting TRBD1. V shed 4 bases and J 5 bases; nucleotides not matched to a gene: 12. The CDR3 is 17 amino acids. Germline V gene lookup returns CDR1 SQVTM and CDR2 ANQGSEA. The CDR3 DNA follows: TGCAGCGTTGGGGCCGGGACAGGGGGCTTTAAGGATCAGCCCCAGCATTTT. Its protein product is CSVGAGTGGFKDQPQHF.

This clone was picked up one time. The gene calls are TRBV5-8 and TRBJ1-6; 7 nucleotides line up with TRBD1. V shed 5 bases and J 9 bases; nucleotides not matched to a gene: 17. The CDR3 is made up of 17 amino acids. CDR1 SGHTS and CDR2 YDEGEE come from the germline V gene. The CDR3 protein is CASSYNRDSLASSPLHF. DNA for the CDR3: TGTGCCAGCAGTTACAACCGGGACAGCCTAGCTAGTTCACCCCTCCACTTT.

The gene calls are TRBV27 and TRBJ2-2; 10 nucleotides line up with TRBD2. CDR1 MNHEY and CDR2 SMNVEV come from the germline V gene (reference sequence). This CDR3 comprises 15 residues. Trimming at V came to 6 bases and at J to 6 bases, leaving 7 bases not matched to a gene. This chain's CDR3 is CASRVSGRVAGELFF. DNA of the CDR3: TGTGCCAGCAGGGTCAGCGGGAGGGTAGCCGGGGAGCTGTTTTTT.

This chain uses TRBV19 with TRBJ1-1, with D tentatively TRBD1 (5 bases). Trimming left V 5 bases short and J 5 bases short, with 12 bases between. Germline V gene lookup returns CDR1 LNHDA and CDR2 SQIVND (reference sequence). The CDR3 loop spans 13 amino acids. CDR3 in DNA: TGTGCCAGTAGTTCTTGGAAGGGGACTGAAGCTTTCTTT. This translates into CASSSWKGTEAFF.

The rearrangement joins TRBV9 to TRBJ2-1; TRBD2 matches at 12 bases. CDR3 size: 16 residues. Trimming at V came to 3 bases and at J to 7 bases, leaving 8 bases not matched to a gene. Germline lookup yields CDR1 SGDLS and CDR2 YYNGEE. The CDR3: CASSGLAGGNENEQFF. The CDR3 nucleotides read TGTGCCAGCAGCGGTCTAGCGGGAGGGAATGAAAATGAGCAGTTCTTC. Complete variable domain (other parts from reference TRBV9 and TRBJ2-1): DSGVTQTPKHLITATGQRVTLRCSPRSGDLSVYWYQQSLDQGLQFLIQYYNGEERAKGNILERFSAQQFPDLHSELNLSSLELGDSALYFCASSGLAGGNENEQFFGPGTRLTVL.

This clone was counted a few times. This chain uses TRBV7-8 with TRBJ2-3; tentatively, D is TRBD1 (5 bases). CDR1 and CDR2 (germline): SGHVS, FQNEAQ. Trimming took off 1 base at V and 2 bases at J, with 10 bases between the two ends. CDR3 length: 15 residues. This CDR3 reads CASSLEGRFTDTQYF. Here the CDR3 DNA reads TGTGCCAGCAGCTTAGAGGGGCGGTTCACAGATACGCAGTATTTT.

V usage is TRBV28 and J usage is TRBJ2-7, with 10 bases fitting TRBD1. The germline V gene encodes CDR1 MDHEN and CDR2 SYDVKM. V was clipped by 6 bases and J by 7 bases; unmatched bases: 12. CDR3 length: 15 amino acids. DNA of the CDR3: TGTGCCAGCAGCCTAGGTGGGACAGGGGCGGGGGAGCAGTACTTC. Translation gives CASSLGGTGAGEQYF.

This clone was detected once. The rearrangement joins TRBV27 to TRBJ1-1; D ambiguous. Germline V gene lookup returns CDR1 MNHEY and CDR2 SMNVEV (reference sequence). The CDR3 runs to 14 residues. Trimming took 1 base from V and 1 from J, leaving 7 bases between them. The CDR3 loop is CASSLWAANTEAFF. For the CDR3, the DNA is TGTGCCAGCAGTTTATGGGCAGCGAACACTGAAGCTTTCTTT.

The genes are TRBV14 and TRBJ1-1; tentative D call: TRBD1 (6 bases). Germline V CDR1 and CDR2: SGHDN, FVKESK. This CDR3 comprises 12 residues. Trimming took off 3 bases at V and 11 bases at J, with 13 bases between the two ends. CDR3 loop: CASSHGGAWAFF. The DNA of the CDR3 is TGTGCCAGCAGCCATGGGGGCGCGTGGGCTTTCTTT.

The genes are TRBV27 and TRBJ2-2, with TRBD2 matching 7 bases. Germline CDR1 is MNHEY and CDR2 is SMNVEV (reference sequence). The ends lost 7 bases at V and 5 bases at J; junction bases unmatched: 4. The CDR3 spans 13 residues. The CDR3 sequence: CASKRGETGELFF. In DNA form, the CDR3 reads TGTGCCAGCAAGCGGGGTGAGACCGGGGAGCTGTTTTTT.

The CDR3 spells CASRLLVGESFF. As DNA, the CDR3 is TGTGCCAGCAGGCTACTTGTAGGGGAATCTTTCTTT. The chain employs TRBV12-3 or TRBV12-4 and TRBJ1-1; possibly TRBD1 for D (5 bases). The length of the CDR3 is 12 residues. Trimming removed 6 bases at V and 12 bases at J, with 17 bases between.